This TCR beta chain was recovered during a study of OX40 agonist ivuxolimab in advanced cancers. This table comes from immunoSEQ multiplex PCR, and its TCRdb copy is limited to in-frame clones, with some not included. The table records over 35,000 clones, around 92% of them present only once. Findings and caveats of the study: Among patients with partial responses at 0.1-3.0 mg/kg, clonal expansion was among the lowest. More expanded clones were seen, on average, in CD8+ T cells than in CD4+. Several nonresponders also turned out to have low normalized T-cell clonal expansion.

In germline, CDR1 is SGHDT, CDR2 YYEEEE. With 2 bases removed from V and 7 bases from J, the gap between germline ends came to 13 bases. The CDR3 spans 14 residues. Researchers took blood at baseline, on cycle 4 day 1, and on cycle 7 day 1. As concerns this clone: No antigen is known for it.

The clonotype was recovered from an adult with an advanced solid tumor such as melanoma, head and neck, liver or kidney cancer. Here the sequenced sample was CD4+ or CD8+ T cells sorted from blood, taken in a trial of the OX40 agonist ivuxolimab. The gene calls are TRBV5-6 and TRBJ1-5; TRBD1 might be the D (5 bases). The CDR3 protein is CASSFGGREQPQHF. The CDR3, as DNA: TGTGCCAGCAGCTTCGGGGGAAGGGAACAGCCCCAGCATTTT.